The next 21 T cell receptor beta chains were all read from a single sample in a study of graft-versus-host responses after intestinal transplantation. Generated by immunoSEQ multiplex PCR, the TCRdb table keeps only in-frame clones and is missing some. The sample shows roughly 36,000 clones, around four fifths of them seen only once. The sample was PBMCs, taken 1070 days after transplant. The receptors originated from a human patient who received an intestinal transplant, so some T cells may come from the graft donor.

CDR3 sequence: CASSLRRQETQYF. The CDR3 bases are TGTGCCAGCAGCTTGAGGAGGCAAGAGACCCAGTACTTC. V usage is TRBV4-2 and J usage is TRBJ2-5, with a possible D match to TRBD2 (5 bases). Trimming pared 5 bases from V and 2 bases from J, leaving 9 bases between. Germline values: CDR1 LGHNA, CDR2 YNFKEQ. This CDR3 has 13 amino acids.

This chain uses TRBV4-2 with TRBJ2-7, with 10 bases that match TRBD2. Germline V gene sequence: CDR1 LGHNA, CDR2 YNFKEQ. The J segment lost 0 bases and the V segment lost 4 bases, leaving 6 bases of the junction unmatched. This CDR3 region has 16 residues. CDR3: CASSPGLAASSYEQYF. Here the CDR3 DNA reads TGTGCCAGCAGCCCCGGACTAGCGGCCTCCTCCTACGAGCAGTACTTC.

The rearrangement links TRBV19 to TRBJ2-5; no definite D call. Trimming left V 5 bases short and J 5 bases short, with 9 bases between. This CDR3 region has 12 residues. Looked up from germline, CDR1 is LNHDA and CDR2 is SQIVND (reference sequence). DNA for the CDR3: TGTGCCAGTAGTGTGGTGGGGGAGACCCAGTACTTC. Translation gives CASSVVGETQYF.

This clone was seen a few times. This chain connects TRBV28 to TRBJ2-3; 7 bases fit TRBD2. Trimming removed 6 bases from V and 2 bases from J; junction bases left unmatched: 5. The germline CDR1 and CDR2 sequences are MDHEN and SYDVKM. The CDR3 runs to 14 residues. DNA of the CDR3: TGTGCCAGCAGGCACGGGGGGACCACAGATACGCAGTATTTT. Translation: CASRHGGTTDTQYF.

The chain is built from TRBV14 and TRBJ2-2; 10 nucleotides match TRBD2. This CDR3 is built from 18 residues. The ends lost 5 bases at V and 2 bases at J; junction bases unmatched: 11. The germline gives CDR1 SGHDN, CDR2 FVKESK. CDR3 nucleotide sequence: TGTGCCAGCAGCTACTATAGAGGACTAGCGGTTAACACCGGGGAGCTGTTTTTT. Translating gives CASSYYRGLAVNTGELFF.

The genes are TRBV7-2 and TRBJ2-5; a possible D gene is TRBD2 (5 bases). This CDR3 spans 13 amino acids. V lost 3 bases, J lost 5 bases, and 10 bases lay in between. Germline V lookup: CDR1 SGHTA, CDR2 FQGNSA. This CDR3 reads CASSFPGKETQYF. CDR3 sequence (DNA): TGTGCCAGCAGCTTTCCGGGGAAGGAGACCCAGTACTTC. Together with reference TRBV7-2 and TRBJ2-5, the CDR3 gives the full variable domain: GAGVSQSPSNKVTEKGKDVELRCDPISGHTALYWYRQSLGQGLEFLIYFQGNSAPDKSGLPSDRFSAERTGGSVSTLTIQRTQQEDSAVYLCASSFPGKETQYFGPGTRLLVL.

This chain connects TRBV6-6 to TRBJ2-7, with 11 bases fitting TRBD2. Germline V gene sequence: CDR1 MNHNY, CDR2 SVGAGI (reference sequence). V shed 6 bases and J 4 bases; nucleotides not matched to a gene: 8. This CDR3 has 15 residues. The CDR3 region has the DNA TGTGCCAGCAGGTGGCTTAGCGGGGGGGCGTACGAGCAGTACTTC. This encodes CASRWLSGGAYEQYF.

V is TRBV6-5 and J is TRBJ2-7; TRBD2 agrees at 13 bases. Looked up from germline, CDR1 is MNHEY and CDR2 is SVGAGI. J gave up 5 bases and V 2 bases, and 3 bases lay outside the gene matches. This CDR3 comprises 15 residues. This chain's CDR3 is CASSYRTSGGNEQYF. CDR3 DNA: TGTGCCAGCAGTTACCGGACTAGCGGGGGAAACGAGCAGTACTTC.

The chain is built from TRBV28 and TRBJ1-4; D gene ambiguous. Looked up from germline, CDR1 is MDHEN and CDR2 is SYDVKM. Trimming took 6 bases from V and 7 from J, leaving 9 bases between them. This CDR3 region has 12 residues. The CDR3 DNA sequence: TGTGCCAGCAGCCCTATAAGTGAAAAACTGTTTTTT. This codes for CASSPISEKLFF.

V usage is TRBV5-4 and J usage is TRBJ1-1; TRBD1 is a possible D gene (5 bases). CDR3 length: 17 amino acids. The V gene lost 0 bases and the J gene lost 0 bases, with 15 bases spanning the gap. Germline CDR1 is SGHNT and CDR2 is YYREEE (reference sequence). CDR3 sequence reads: CASSLGGSGLMNTEAFF. CDR3 sequence (DNA): TGTGCCAGCAGCTTGGGGGGCTCAGGGCTAATGAACACTGAAGCTTTCTTT.

This clone turned up a few times. CDR3 coding DNA: TGTGCCAGCAGTTTGACCTACGAGCAGTACTTC. Residues: CASSLTYEQYF. The gene calls are TRBV7-6 and TRBJ2-7; D not certain. The CDR3 has 11 residues. Looked up from germline, CDR1 is SGHVS and CDR2 is FNYEAQ. Trimming cost V 6 bases and J 2 bases, with 5 bases left between them.

V and J are TRBV19 and TRBJ2-4, with D unresolved. This CDR3 has 15 residues. CDR1 is LNHDA and CDR2 is SQIVND in the germline V gene (reference sequence). V was trimmed by 3 bases and J by 6 bases, leaving 15 bases between them. This CDR3 reads CASSIWQTGGNIQYF. The CDR3 bases are TGTGCCAGTAGTATTTGGCAGACCGGTGGAAACATTCAGTACTTC.

The chain has TRBV28 and TRBJ2-7, with D possibly TRBD1 on 6 matching bases. Germline-derived CDR1 and CDR2 are MDHEN and SYDVKM. This CDR3 spans 16 amino acids. Deletions cut 5 bases from V and 0 bases from J, with 17 bases between. Written as DNA, the CDR3 is TGTGCCAGCAGTCCCCCCGGGACAATCGGCTCCTACGAGCAGTACTTC. Amino acid sequence: CASSPPGTIGSYEQYF.

The V gene is TRBV6-1, the J gene TRBJ2-7, with 10 nucleotides matching TRBD1. Germline V gene data show CDR1 as MNHNS and CDR2 as SASEGT. V shed 4 bases and J 3 bases; nucleotides not matched to a gene: 6. The CDR3 loop spans 15 amino acids. This chain's CDR3 is CASSGLGQGRYEQYF. The DNA for the CDR3 is TGTGCCAGCAGTGGCCTGGGACAGGGGCGCTACGAGCAGTACTTC.

This chain connects TRBV6-4 to TRBJ2-3; a weak D match, TRBD2 (6 bases). There are 16 residues in the CDR3. V was pared by 5 bases and J by 2 bases, with 17 bases between. Germline CDR1 and CDR2: MRHNA and SNTAGT. The CDR3 DNA reads TGTGCCAGCAGTCACCTCGCGGGGACCTTCACAGATACGCAGTATTTT. Translation: CASSHLAGTFTDTQYF.

The chain couples TRBV27 to TRBJ2-7; perhaps TRBD1 as D (5 bases). Germline V lookup: CDR1 MNHEY, CDR2 SMNVEV (reference sequence). The CDR3 is made up of 12 amino acids. Trimming stripped 5 bases from V and 3 bases from J, with 8 bases between. CDR3: CASSPQGYEQYF. CDR3 bases: TGTGCCAGCAGTCCCCAGGGCTACGAGCAGTACTTC.

The chain combines TRBV10-3 with TRBJ2-1, with 11 bases lining up with TRBD2. CDR1 and CDR2 (germline): ENHRY, SYGVKD. The ends lost 6 bases at V and 7 bases at J; junction bases unmatched: 8. This CDR3 has 15 amino acids. The CDR3 nucleotides read TGTGCCATCAGATCCACTAGCGGGAGAAGGAATGAGCAGTTCTTC. This translates into CAIRSTSGRRNEQFF.

The chain employs TRBV4-2 and TRBJ1-2; D not resolved. The V gene lost 2 bases and the J gene lost 5 bases, with 9 bases spanning the gap. CDR1 is LGHNA, CDR2 YNFKEQ, per germline. The CDR3 has 13 amino acids. The CDR3 spells CASSQSNLYGYTF. For the CDR3, the DNA is TGTGCCAGCAGCCAATCGAATCTTTATGGCTACACCTTC.

This clone showed up just a few times. J is TRBJ1-3 and V is TRBV5-1; D remains ambiguous. This CDR3 is built from 16 residues. Germline loops: CDR1 SGHRS, CDR2 YFSETQ. V was cut by 0 bases and J by 1 base, with 11 bases left in between. CDR3 in DNA: TGCGCCAGCAGCTTGGCCTTGGTGGCTTCTGGAAACACCATATATTTT. It translates to CASSLALVASGNTIYF.

The gene calls are TRBV6-1 and TRBJ1-6, with 8 bases that match TRBD1. J gave up 10 bases and V 6 bases, and 8 bases lay outside the gene matches. The CDR3 extends over 14 amino acids. The V gene's germline CDR1 is MNHNS and CDR2 SASEGT. The CDR3 region is CASRPPGGKSPLHF. CDR3 in DNA: TGTGCCAGCAGGCCTCCAGGGGGCAAATCACCCCTCCACTTT.

The CDR3 sequence: CASAKSNQPQHF. The CDR3 DNA follows: TGTGCCAGCGCGAAGAGCAATCAGCCCCAGCATTTT. The V and J genes are TRBV2 and TRBJ1-5, with D hard to call. V was trimmed by 8 bases and J by 1 base, leaving 6 bases between them. In germline, CDR1 is SNHLY, CDR2 FYNNEI. This CDR3 contains 12 residues.